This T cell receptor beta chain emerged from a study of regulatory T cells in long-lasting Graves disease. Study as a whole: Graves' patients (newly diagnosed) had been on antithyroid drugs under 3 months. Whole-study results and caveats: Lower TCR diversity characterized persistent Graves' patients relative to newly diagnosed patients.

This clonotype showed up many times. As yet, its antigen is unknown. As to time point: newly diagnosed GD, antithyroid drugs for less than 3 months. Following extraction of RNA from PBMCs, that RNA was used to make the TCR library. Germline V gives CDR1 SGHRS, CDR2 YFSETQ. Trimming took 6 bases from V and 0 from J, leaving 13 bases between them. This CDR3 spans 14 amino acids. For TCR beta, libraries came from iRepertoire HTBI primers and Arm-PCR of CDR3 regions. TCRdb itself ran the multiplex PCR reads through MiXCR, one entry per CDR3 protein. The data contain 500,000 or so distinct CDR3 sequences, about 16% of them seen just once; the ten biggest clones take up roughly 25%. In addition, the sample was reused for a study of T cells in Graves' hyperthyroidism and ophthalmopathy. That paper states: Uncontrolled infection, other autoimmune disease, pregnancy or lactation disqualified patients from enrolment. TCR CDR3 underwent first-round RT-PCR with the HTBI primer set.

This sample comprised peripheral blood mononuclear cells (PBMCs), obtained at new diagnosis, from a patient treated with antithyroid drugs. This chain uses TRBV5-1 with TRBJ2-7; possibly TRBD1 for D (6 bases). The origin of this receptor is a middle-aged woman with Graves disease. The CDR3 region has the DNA TGCGCCAGCACTCCGGACAGCTTCTCCTACGAGCAGTACTTC. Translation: CASTPDSFSYEQYF.